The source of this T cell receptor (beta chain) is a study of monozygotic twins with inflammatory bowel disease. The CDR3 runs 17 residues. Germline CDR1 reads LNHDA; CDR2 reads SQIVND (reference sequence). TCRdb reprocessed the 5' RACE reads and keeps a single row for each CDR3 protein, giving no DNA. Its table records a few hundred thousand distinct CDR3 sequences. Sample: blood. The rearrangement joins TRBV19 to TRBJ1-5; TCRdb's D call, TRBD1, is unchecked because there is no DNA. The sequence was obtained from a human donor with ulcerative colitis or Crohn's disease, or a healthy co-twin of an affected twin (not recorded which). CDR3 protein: CASSMLGTGVGNQPQHF.